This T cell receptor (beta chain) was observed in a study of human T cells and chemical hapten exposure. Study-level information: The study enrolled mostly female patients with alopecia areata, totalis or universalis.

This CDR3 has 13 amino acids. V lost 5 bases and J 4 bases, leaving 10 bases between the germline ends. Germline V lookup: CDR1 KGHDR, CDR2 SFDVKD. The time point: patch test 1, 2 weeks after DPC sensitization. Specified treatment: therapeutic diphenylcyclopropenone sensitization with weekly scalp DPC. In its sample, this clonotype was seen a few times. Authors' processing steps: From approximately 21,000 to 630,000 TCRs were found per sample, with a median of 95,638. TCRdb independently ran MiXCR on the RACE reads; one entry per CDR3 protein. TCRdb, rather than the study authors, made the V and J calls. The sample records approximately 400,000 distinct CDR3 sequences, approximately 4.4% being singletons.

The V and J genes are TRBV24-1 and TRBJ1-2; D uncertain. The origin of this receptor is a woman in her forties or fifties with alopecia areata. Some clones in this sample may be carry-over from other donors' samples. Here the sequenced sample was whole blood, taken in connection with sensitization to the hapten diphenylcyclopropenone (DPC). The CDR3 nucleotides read TGTGCCACCAGTGCCCCAGGCACCTATGGCTACACCTTC. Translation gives CATSAPGTYGYTF.